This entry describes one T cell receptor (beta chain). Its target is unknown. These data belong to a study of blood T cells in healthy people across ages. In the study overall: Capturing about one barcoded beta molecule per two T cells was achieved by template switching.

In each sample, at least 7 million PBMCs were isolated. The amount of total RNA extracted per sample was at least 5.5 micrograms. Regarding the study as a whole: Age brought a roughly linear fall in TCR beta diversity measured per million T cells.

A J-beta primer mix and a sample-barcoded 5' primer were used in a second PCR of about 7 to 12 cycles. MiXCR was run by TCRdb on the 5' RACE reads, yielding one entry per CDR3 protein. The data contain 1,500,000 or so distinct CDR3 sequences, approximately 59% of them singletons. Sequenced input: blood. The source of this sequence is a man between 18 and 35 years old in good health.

The CDR3 sequence: CASSDVRVGYEQYF. Written as DNA, the CDR3 is TGTGCCAGCAGTGATGTGAGGGTTGGGTACGAGCAGTACTTC. The chain combines TRBV6-1 with TRBJ2-7; D may be TRBD2 (5 bases). V dropped 3 bases and J dropped 4 bases, with 13 bases sitting between them. The CDR3 contains 14 residues. Germline loops: CDR1 MNHNS, CDR2 SASEGT.